These T cell receptor beta chains were read from a single sample in a study of cytomegalovirus exposure and HLA in healthy donors. Sequenced by immunoSEQ multiplex PCR; TCRdb stores in-frame clones only, minus some. This repertoire shows roughly 98,000 clones, roughly 76% found once; its top ten account for 2% to 2.5%. Sequenced: PBMCs. The receptor source for this set is a man between 35 and 55 years old in good health and CMV-seronegative. CDR3s include the opening cysteine and the closing phenylalanine or tryptophan. D genes are given only for firm matches. Clone size is stated in some rows and not others, as once, few, many or a class when expanded.

J,size,V,D,DNA,CDR3
TRBJ2-5,-,TRBV18,-,TGTGCCAGCTCACCCGCTACTTCGGAGACCCAGTACTTC,CASSPATSETQYF
TRBJ1-6,-,TRBV5-1,-,TGCGCCAGCAGCTTGGAAATGGGACCGGGGGGTTCGCCCCTCCACTTT,CASSLEMGPGGSPLHF
TRBJ2-1,once,TRBV7-9,TRBD1,TGTGCCAGCAGCGAAACAGGGGGGTCCTACAATGAGCAGTTCTTC,CASSETGGSYNEQFF
TRBJ2-2,-,TRBV5-4,-,TGTGCCAGCAGCGGGGCAGGGGCGGCGAACACCGGGGAGCTGTTTTTT,CASSGAGAANTGELFF
TRBJ2-1,-,TRBV6-5,TRBD1,TGTGCCAGCAGCTGGACAGGAGGTTACAATGAGCAGTTCTTC,CASSWTGGYNEQFF
TRBJ2-5,-,TRBV7-2,TRBD1,TGTGCCAGCAGCCTAAGATTGACAGGGGGCGCGGAGACCCAGTACTTC,CASSLRLTGGAETQYF
TRBJ1-2,-,TRBV18,TRBD1,TGTGCCAGCTCACTAGGGCCTTCGGACAGGGTCTATGGCTACACCTTC,CASSLGPSDRVYGYTF
TRBJ2-2,-,TRBV29-1,-,TGCAGCGTTAAGCGAACCGGGGAGCTGTTTTTT,CSVKRTGELFF
TRBJ2-7,-,TRBV18,-,TGTGCCAGCTCGGAAGGTCCGGGACACGGATACGAGCAGTACTTC,CASSEGPGHGYEQYF
TRBJ1-2,-,TRBV27,-,TGTGCCAGCAGTTTGGGGGGAACAGCTAACTATGGCTACACCTTC,CASSLGGTANYGYTF
TRBJ1-1,-,TRBV27,TRBD1,TGTGCCAGCCGGGGACAGGGAAGAAGCACTGAAGCTTTCTTT,CASRGQGRSTEAFF
TRBJ1-2,few,TRBV15,-,TGTGCCACCAGCAGAGATCTGGCGGGGGCCTATGGCTACACCTTC,CATSRDLAGAYGYTF
TRBJ2-3,-,TRBV5-1,TRBD2,TGCGCCAGCAGCGTGACTAGCGGGACCACAGATACGCAGTATTTT,CASSVTSGTTDTQYF
TRBJ2-3,-,TRBV2,-,TGTGCCAGTAGTCGGGGCAGGGGGGCAGATACGCAGTATTTT,CASSRGRGADTQYF
TRBJ2-5,-,TRBV5-6,TRBD2,TGTGCCAGCAGCTTGAGGCGATTGGGGGGGGAGACCCAGTACTTC,CASSLRRLGGETQYF
TRBJ2-6,-,TRBV2,TRBD1,TGTGCCAGCAGTGGGGACAGTCTGACCAACGTCCTGACTTTC,CASSGDSLTNVLTF
TRBJ1-5,-,TRBV18,TRBD1,TGTGCCAGCTCACCGGGACAGGGTTTGTATCAGCCCCAGCATTTT,CASSPGQGLYQPQHF
TRBJ2-7,-,TRBV5-1,TRBD2,TGCGCCAGCAGCTTGGAAAGGGCTAGCGGGGCCCCCTACGGGCAGTACTTC,CASSLERASGAPYGQYF
TRBJ1-2,once,TRBV7-2,-,TGTGCCAGCAGCTCAAGGAGAGAGCATGGCTACACCTTC,CASSSRREHGYTF
TRBJ1-6,-,TRBV7-9,-,TGTTCCAGCAGCTTAGTACAGGGAACGCATTCACCCCTCCACTTT,CSSSLVQGTHSPLHF
TRBJ2-5,-,TRBV6-5,-,TGTGCCAGCAGTTACCCAGGTCTCGGGACCCAGTACTTC,CASSYPGLGTQYF
TRBJ2-5,-,TRBV18,-,TGTGCCAGCTCACCACGAGTGGAGACCCAGTACTTC,CASSPRVETQYF
TRBJ2-1,-,TRBV11-3,TRBD2,TGTGCCAGCAGCCAAGGGACTAGCGGGTATATTGAGCAGTTCTTC,CASSQGTSGYIEQFF
TRBJ2-7,-,TRBV6-5,-,TGTGCCAGCAGTTATAAGGCAGGGGTGTTGTACGAGCAGTACTTC,CASSYKAGVLYEQYF
TRBJ1-4,once,TRBV27,TRBD1,TGTGCCAGCAAGGACAGGGATAATGAAAAACTGTTTTTT,CASKDRDNEKLFF
TRBJ2-3,-,TRBV7-9,-,TGTTCCAGCAGTCTCAGGAGGGGAGAAGATCTAACAGATACGCAGTATTTT,CSSSLRRGEDLTDTQYF
TRBJ1-5,-,TRBV7-2,TRBD1,TGTGCCAGCAGCTTACAAATACAGGGGGCAGGTCAGCCCCAGCATTTT,CASSLQIQGAGQPQHF
TRBJ2-7,-,TRBV27,-,TGTGCCAGCAGTTTTAACAGCTACTCCTACGAGCAGTACTTC,CASSFNSYSYEQYF
TRBJ1-5,-,TRBV6-1,-,TGTGCCAGCAGTGAAAGAGGTATTCAGCCCCAGCATTTT,CASSERGIQPQHF
TRBJ2-5,-,TRBV5-6,TRBD2,TGTGCCAGCAGCTTGGTTCCGGGGGGTGTACAAGAGACCCAGTACTTC,CASSLVPGGVQETQYF
TRBJ2-7,-,TRBV7-9,TRBD2,TGTTCCAGCAGCTTCGGTGGTAGCGGGAGGGGAAGCGAGCAGTACTTC,CSSSFGGSGRGSEQYF
TRBJ2-7,-,TRBV19,TRBD1,TGTGCCAGTAGTAACCGGGACAGCCCTAGGGAGCAGTACTTC,CASSNRDSPREQYF
TRBJ2-3,-,TRBV28,TRBD2,TGTGCCAGCAGTCAACCCGGACTAGCGGGATTCGGAGATACGCAGTATTTT,CASSQPGLAGFGDTQYF
TRBJ2-7,-,TRBV30,TRBD2,TGTGCCTGGAGTGCGGGGGGGCCTTACGAGCAGTACTTC,CAWSAGGPYEQYF
TRBJ2-7,few,TRBV7-8,-,TGTGCCAGCAGTGAAACGTGGGGCCAGTACGAGCAGTACTTC,CASSETWGQYEQYF
TRBJ2-6,-,TRBV7-2,-,TGTGCCAGCAGCTTAGTCGGGTCCTCTGGGGCCAACGTCCTGACTTTC,CASSLVGSSGANVLTF
TRBJ1-3,-,TRBV14,-,TGTGCCAGCAGCCAAGGTCTAGGGGCTGGAAACACCATATATTTT,CASSQGLGAGNTIYF
TRBJ1-2,-,TRBV7-9,-,TGTGCCAGCAGCCCAATCCTGACAGAAAACTATGGCTACACCTTC,CASSPILTENYGYTF
TRBJ2-3,-,TRBV27,-,TGTGCCAGCAGTTTATCAGGGGTTGTCGGCACAGATACGCAGTATTTT,CASSLSGVVGTDTQYF
TRBJ2-7,-,TRBV5-6,TRBD1,TGTGCCAGCAGCTTGGGACAGGGATTGACGTACGAGCAGTACTTC,CASSLGQGLTYEQYF
TRBJ2-7,-,TRBV9,-,TGTGCCAGCAGCGTAGGGGGGGGCGAGTACGAGCAGTACTTC,CASSVGGGEYEQYF
TRBJ1-2,-,TRBV7-2,TRBD1,TGTGCCAGCAGCCCGGCAGGGGGCTTTGGCTACACCTTC,CASSPAGGFGYTF
TRBJ2-7,few,TRBV6-1,-,TGTGCCAGCAGTGAAGAGCTTTCCGGTTCCTACGAGCAGTACTTC,CASSEELSGSYEQYF
TRBJ1-2,-,TRBV12-2,-,TGTGCAAGTCGCTCCTCAACAGGGGGCTATGGCTACACCTTC,CASRSSTGGYGYTF
TRBJ2-6,-,TRBV19,-,TGTGCCAGTAGTATTCATCATGGACCAATAAACCCTGGGGCCAACGTCCGGACTTTC,CASSIHHGPINPGANVRTF
TRBJ1-1,-,TRBV4-3,-,TGCGCCAGCAGCCAAGATCGGAGAAGGGAAGCTTTCTTT,CASSQDRRREAFF
TRBJ2-1,-,TRBV7-9,TRBD2,TGTGCCAGCAGCTTAGACGGCGGGAGGGGCCATGAGCAGTTCTTC,CASSLDGGRGHEQFF
TRBJ2-1,-,TRBV6-5,-,TGTGCCAGCAGTTATCGAGCGGGCGACTACAATGAGCAGTTCTTC,CASSYRAGDYNEQFF
TRBJ2-7,-,TRBV7-2,-,TGTGCCAGCAGCTTTAGTCCCGCTAACTACGAGCAGTACTTC,CASSFSPANYEQYF
TRBJ2-1,-,TRBV7-9,-,TGTTCCAGCAGCTTGGCTACGACTTCCAATGAGCAGTTCTTC,CSSSLATTSNEQFF
TRBJ2-7,-,TRBV7-9,-,TGTTCCAGCAGCATACAGGTGTACGAGCAGTACTTC,CSSSIQVYEQYF
TRBJ2-7,few,TRBV5-1,TRBD2,TGCGCCAGCAAGAATGGGACTAGCGGTTATCAAGAGCAGTACTTC,CASKNGTSGYQEQYF
TRBJ1-1,once,TRBV4-1,-,TGCGCCAGCACCCTCCGACAGAACACTGAAGCTTTCTTT,CASTLRQNTEAFF
TRBJ2-1,-,TRBV4-1,TRBD2,TGCGCCAGCAGCCCCGGGACTAGCGGTACTGGCGAGCAGTTCTTC,CASSPGTSGTGEQFF
TRBJ1-1,few,TRBV6-5,-,TGTGCCAGCAGTCACCAAGACAGATACACTGAAGCTTTCTTT,CASSHQDRYTEAFF
TRBJ2-5,few,TRBV18,TRBD1,TGTGCCAGCTCACTCGGGACAGAAGAGACCCAGTACTTC,CASSLGTEETQYF
TRBJ1-1,-,TRBV4-3,-,TGCGCCAGCAGCCAAGAGGCATTCCCGGGAAGGACTGAAGCTTTCTTT,CASSQEAFPGRTEAFF
TRBJ1-1,-,TRBV29-1,TRBD1,TGCAGCGTCGAAGACAGGGGTTACACTGAAGCTTTCTTT,CSVEDRGYTEAFF
TRBJ2-7,-,TRBV27,-,TGTGCCAGCAGTTTATCGGCGGATGGGTCACTATACTTC,CASSLSADGSLYF
TRBJ2-2,-,TRBV7-2,-,TGTGCCAGCAGCTTAGATATCCCTAGCTTGGCCGGGGAGCTGTTTTTT,CASSLDIPSLAGELFF